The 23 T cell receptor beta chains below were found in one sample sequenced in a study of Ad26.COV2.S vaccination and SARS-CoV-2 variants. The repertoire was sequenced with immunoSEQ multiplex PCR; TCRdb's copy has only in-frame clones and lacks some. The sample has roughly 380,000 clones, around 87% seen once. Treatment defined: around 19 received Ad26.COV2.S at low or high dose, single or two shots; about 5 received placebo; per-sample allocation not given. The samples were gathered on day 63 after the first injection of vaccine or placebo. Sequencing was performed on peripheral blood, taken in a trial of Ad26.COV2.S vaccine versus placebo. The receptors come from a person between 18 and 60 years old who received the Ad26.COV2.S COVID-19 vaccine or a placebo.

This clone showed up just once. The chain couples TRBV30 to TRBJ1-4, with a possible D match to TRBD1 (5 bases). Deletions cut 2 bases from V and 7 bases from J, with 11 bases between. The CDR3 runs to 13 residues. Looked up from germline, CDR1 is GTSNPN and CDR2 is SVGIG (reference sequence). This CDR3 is CAWSPGIVEKLFF. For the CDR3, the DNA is TGTGCCTGGAGTCCAGGGATAGTTGAAAAACTGTTTTTT.

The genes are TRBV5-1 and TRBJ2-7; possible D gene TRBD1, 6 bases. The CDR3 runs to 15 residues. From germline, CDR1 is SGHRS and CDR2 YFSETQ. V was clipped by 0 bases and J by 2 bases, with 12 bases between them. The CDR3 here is CASSLDTGPPYEQYF. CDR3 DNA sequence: TGCGCCAGCAGCTTGGATACAGGGCCTCCCTACGAGCAGTACTTC.

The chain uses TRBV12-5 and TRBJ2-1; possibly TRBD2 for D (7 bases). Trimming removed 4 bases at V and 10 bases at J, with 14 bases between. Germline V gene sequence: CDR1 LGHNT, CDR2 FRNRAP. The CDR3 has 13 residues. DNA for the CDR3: TGTGCTAGTGGTTCCTCGGGGGGCGGGGAGCAGTTCTTC. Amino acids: CASGSSGGGEQFF.

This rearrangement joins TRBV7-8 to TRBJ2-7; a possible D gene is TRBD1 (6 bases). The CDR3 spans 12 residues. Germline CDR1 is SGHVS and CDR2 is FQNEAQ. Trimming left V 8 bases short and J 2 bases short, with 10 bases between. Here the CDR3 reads CASGRGAYEQYF. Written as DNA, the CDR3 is TGTGCCAGCGGCAGGGGAGCCTACGAGCAGTACTTC.

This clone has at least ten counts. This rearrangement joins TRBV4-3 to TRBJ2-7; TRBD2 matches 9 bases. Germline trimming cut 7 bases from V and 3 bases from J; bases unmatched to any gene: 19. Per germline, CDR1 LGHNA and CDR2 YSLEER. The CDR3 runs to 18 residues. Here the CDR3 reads CASMSRYGTRGGFYEQYF. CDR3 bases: TGCGCCAGCATGTCAAGGTACGGAACGCGGGGGGGTTTCTACGAGCAGTACTTC.

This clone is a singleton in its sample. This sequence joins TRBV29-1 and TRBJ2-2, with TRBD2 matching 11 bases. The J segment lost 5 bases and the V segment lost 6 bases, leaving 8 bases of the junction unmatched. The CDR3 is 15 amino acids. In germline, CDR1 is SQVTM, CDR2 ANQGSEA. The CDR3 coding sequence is TGCAGCGTCCTACCGACTAGCGGGGAAACCGGGGAGCTGTTTTTT. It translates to CSVLPTSGETGELFF.

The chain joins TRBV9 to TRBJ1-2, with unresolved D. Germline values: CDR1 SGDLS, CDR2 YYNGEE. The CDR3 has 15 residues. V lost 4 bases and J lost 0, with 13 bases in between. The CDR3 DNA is TGTGCCAGCAGCACCCCAGACCTCCCTAACTATGGCTACACCTTC. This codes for CASSTPDLPNYGYTF.

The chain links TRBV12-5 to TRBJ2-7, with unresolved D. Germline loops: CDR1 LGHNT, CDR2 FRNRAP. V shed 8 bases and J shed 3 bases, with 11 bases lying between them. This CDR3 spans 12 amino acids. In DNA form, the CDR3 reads TGTGCTAGTTTTCGGGCTGGCTACGAGCAGTACTTC. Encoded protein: CASFRAGYEQYF.

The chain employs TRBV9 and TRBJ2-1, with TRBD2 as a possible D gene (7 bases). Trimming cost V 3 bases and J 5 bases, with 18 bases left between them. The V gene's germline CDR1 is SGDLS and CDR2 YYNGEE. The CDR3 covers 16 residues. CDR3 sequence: CASSEGGGGAHNEQFF. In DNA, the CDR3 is TGTGCCAGCAGCGAGGGCGGCGGGGGCGCACACAATGAGCAGTTCTTC. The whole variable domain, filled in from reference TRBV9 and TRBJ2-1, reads DSGVTQTPKHLITATGQRVTLRCSPRSGDLSVYWYQQSLDQGLQFLIQYYNGEERAKGNILERFSAQQFPDLHSELNLSSLELGDSALYFCASSEGGGGAHNEQFFGPGTRLTVL.

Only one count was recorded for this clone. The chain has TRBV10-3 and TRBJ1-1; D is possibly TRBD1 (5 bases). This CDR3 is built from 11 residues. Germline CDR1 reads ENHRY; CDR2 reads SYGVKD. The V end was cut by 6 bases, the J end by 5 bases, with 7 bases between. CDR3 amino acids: CAIRGETEAFF. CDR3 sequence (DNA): TGTGCCATCAGAGGGGAGACTGAAGCTTTCTTT.

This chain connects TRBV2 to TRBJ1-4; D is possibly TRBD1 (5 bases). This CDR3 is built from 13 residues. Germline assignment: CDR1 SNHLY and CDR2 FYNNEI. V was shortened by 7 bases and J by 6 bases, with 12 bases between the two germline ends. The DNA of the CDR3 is TGTGCCAGCAATATTAGGGGTGATGAAAAACTGTTTTTT. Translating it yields CASNIRGDEKLFF.

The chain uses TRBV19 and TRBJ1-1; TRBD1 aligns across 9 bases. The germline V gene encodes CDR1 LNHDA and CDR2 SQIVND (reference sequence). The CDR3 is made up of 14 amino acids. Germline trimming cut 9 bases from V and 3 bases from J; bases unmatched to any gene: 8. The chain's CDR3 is CASRDRVLDTEAFF. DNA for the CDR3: TGTGCCAGCCGGGACAGGGTGTTGGACACTGAAGCTTTCTTT. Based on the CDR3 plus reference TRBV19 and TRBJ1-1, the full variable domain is DGGITQSPKYLFRKEGQNVTLSCEQNLNHDAMYWYRQDPGQGLRLIYYSQIVNDFQKGDIAEGYSVSREKKESFPLTVTSAQKNPTAFYLCASRDRVLDTEAFFGQGTRLTVV.

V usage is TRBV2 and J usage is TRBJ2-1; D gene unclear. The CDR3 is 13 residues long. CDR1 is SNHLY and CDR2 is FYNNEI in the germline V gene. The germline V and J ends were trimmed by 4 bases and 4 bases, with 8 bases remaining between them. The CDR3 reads CASSVSAYNEQFF. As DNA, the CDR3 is TGTGCCAGCAGTGTATCGGCTTACAATGAGCAGTTCTTC.

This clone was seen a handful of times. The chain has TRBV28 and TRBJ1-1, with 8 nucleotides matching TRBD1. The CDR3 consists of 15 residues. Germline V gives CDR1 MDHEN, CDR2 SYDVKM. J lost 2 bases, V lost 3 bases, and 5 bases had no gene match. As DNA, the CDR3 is TGTGCCAGCAGTTTTTGGGACAGGCCCAACACTGAAGCTTTCTTT. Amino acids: CASSFWDRPNTEAFF.

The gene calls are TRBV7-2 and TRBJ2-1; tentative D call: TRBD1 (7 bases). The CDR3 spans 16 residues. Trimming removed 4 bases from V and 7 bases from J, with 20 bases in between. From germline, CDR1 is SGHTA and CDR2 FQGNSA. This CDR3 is CASSSTPSRGANEQFF. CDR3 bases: TGTGCCAGCAGCTCCACCCCTAGCAGGGGGGCAAATGAGCAGTTCTTC.

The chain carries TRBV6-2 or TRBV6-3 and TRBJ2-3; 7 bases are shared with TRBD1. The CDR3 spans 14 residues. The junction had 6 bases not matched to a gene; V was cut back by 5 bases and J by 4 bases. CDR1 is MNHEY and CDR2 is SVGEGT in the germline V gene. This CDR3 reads CASSKQGSADTQYF. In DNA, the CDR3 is TGTGCCAGCAGTAAACAGGGGAGCGCAGATACGCAGTATTTT.

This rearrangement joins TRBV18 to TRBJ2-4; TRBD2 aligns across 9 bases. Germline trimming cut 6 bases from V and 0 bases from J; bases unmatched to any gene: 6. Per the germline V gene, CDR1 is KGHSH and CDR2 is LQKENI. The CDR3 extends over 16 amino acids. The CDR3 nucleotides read TGTGCCAGCTCCTCCCCTAGCGGGGAAGCCAAAAACATTCAGTACTTC. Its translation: CASSSPSGEAKNIQYF.

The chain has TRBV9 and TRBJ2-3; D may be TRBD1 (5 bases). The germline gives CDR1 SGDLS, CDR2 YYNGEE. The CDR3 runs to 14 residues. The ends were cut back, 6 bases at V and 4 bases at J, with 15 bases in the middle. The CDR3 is CASNVDNTADTQYF. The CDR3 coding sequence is TGTGCCAGCAACGTGGACAATACCGCAGATACGCAGTATTTT.

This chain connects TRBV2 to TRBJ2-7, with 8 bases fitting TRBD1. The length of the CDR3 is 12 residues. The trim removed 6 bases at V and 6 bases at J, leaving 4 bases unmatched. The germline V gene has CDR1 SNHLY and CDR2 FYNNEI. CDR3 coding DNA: TGTGCCAGCAGCGGACAGGGATCCGAGCAGTACTTC. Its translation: CASSGQGSEQYF.

DNA of the CDR3: TGCACTTCCCTGGTAGCCAAAAACATTCAGTACTTC. The encoded protein is CTSLVAKNIQYF. V gene TRBV29-1 combines with J gene TRBJ2-4; D unresolved. The CDR3 length is 12 residues. Germline CDR1 and CDR2: SQVTM and ANQGSEA.

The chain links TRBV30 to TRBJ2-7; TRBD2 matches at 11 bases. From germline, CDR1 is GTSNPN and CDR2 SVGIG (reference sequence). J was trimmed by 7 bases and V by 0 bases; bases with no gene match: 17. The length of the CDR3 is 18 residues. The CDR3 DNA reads TGTGCCTGGAGTGTTAGCGGGGGGGCATGGGGATCCCTTAGGGAGCAGTACTTC. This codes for CAWSVSGGAWGSLREQYF.

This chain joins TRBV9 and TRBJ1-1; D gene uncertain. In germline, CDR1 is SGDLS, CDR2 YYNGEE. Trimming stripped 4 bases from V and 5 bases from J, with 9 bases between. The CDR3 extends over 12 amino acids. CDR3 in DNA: TGTGCCAGCAGCCGGGAGACAACTGAAGCTTTCTTT. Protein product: CASSRETTEAFF. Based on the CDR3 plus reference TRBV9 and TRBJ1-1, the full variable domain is DSGVTQTPKHLITATGQRVTLRCSPRSGDLSVYWYQQSLDQGLQFLIQYYNGEERAKGNILERFSAQQFPDLHSELNLSSLELGDSALYFCASSRETTEAFFGQGTRLTVV.

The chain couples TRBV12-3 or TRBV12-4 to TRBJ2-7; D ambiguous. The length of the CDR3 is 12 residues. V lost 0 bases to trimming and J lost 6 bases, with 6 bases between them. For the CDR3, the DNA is TGTGCCAGCAGTTTAGCGGCGACCGAGCAGTACTTC. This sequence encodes CASSLAATEQYF.